A selection of T cell receptor beta chains follows, all from one sample in a study of OX40 agonist ivuxolimab in advanced cancers. Libraries were prepared by immunoSEQ multiplex PCR; TCRdb keeps only in-frame clonotypes and omits some of them. The table lists roughly 56,000 clones, about 88% of them singletons. This specimen consisted of CD4+ or CD8+ T cells sorted from blood, obtained in a trial of the OX40 agonist ivuxolimab. The receptors were sampled from an adult with an advanced solid tumor such as melanoma, head and neck, liver or kidney cancer. CDR3s include the opening cysteine and the closing phenylalanine or tryptophan. A D gene is named only where the DNA matches it firmly. Where a row states a size, it is once, few, many or the class of an expanded clone; other rows omit it.

j_call: TRBJ2-1
clone_size: .
d_call: .
v_call: TRBV5-4
cdr3_length: 11
cdr3_aa: CASGDFNEQFF
cdr3_nt: TGTGCCAGCGGGGACTTTAATGAGCAGTTCTTC

j_call: TRBJ2-5
clone_size: .
d_call: TRBD2
v_call: TRBV28
cdr3_length: 15
cdr3_aa: CASSFPAGGLETQYF
cdr3_nt: TGTGCCAGCAGTTTCCCAGCGGGAGGGCTAGAGACCCAGTACTTC

j_call: TRBJ2-1
clone_size: .
d_call: TRBD2
v_call: TRBV19
cdr3_length: 14
cdr3_aa: CASRPGLVFHEQFF
cdr3_nt: TGTGCCAGTAGACCGGGACTAGTTTTCCATGAGCAGTTCTTC

j_call: TRBJ1-5
clone_size: .
d_call: TRBD1
v_call: TRBV5-6
cdr3_length: 14
cdr3_aa: CASSSQGAIGPQHF
cdr3_nt: TGTGCCAGCAGCTCACAGGGGGCGATTGGGCCCCAGCATTTT

j_call: TRBJ2-3
clone_size: once
d_call: TRBD1
v_call: TRBV11-2
cdr3_length: 14
cdr3_aa: CASSPGGPADTQYF
cdr3_nt: TGTGCCAGCAGCCCAGGGGGACCAGCGGATACGCAGTATTTT

j_call: TRBJ2-7
clone_size: .
d_call: TRBD1
v_call: TRBV5-6
cdr3_length: 15
cdr3_aa: CASSWGTGGSYEQYF
cdr3_nt: TGTGCCAGCAGCTGGGGGACAGGGGGCTCCTACGAGCAGTACTTC

j_call: TRBJ2-7
clone_size: .
d_call: .
v_call: TRBV19
cdr3_length: 14
cdr3_aa: CASSITDGSYEQYF
cdr3_nt: TGTGCCAGTAGTATAACGGATGGCTCCTACGAGCAGTACTTC

j_call: TRBJ2-7
clone_size: .
d_call: TRBD1
v_call: TRBV9
cdr3_length: 14
cdr3_aa: CASSVGTGDYEQYF
cdr3_nt: TGTGCCAGCAGCGTAGGGACAGGGGACTACGAGCAGTACTTC

j_call: TRBJ2-2
clone_size: .
d_call: .
v_call: TRBV27
cdr3_length: 12
cdr3_aa: CASFQGTGELFF
cdr3_nt: TGTGCCAGCTTCCAGGGCACCGGGGAGCTGTTTTTT

j_call: TRBJ1-1
clone_size: .
d_call: TRBD1
v_call: TRBV4-3
cdr3_length: 18
cdr3_aa: CASSHAWKGRYRGTEAFF
cdr3_nt: TGCGCCAGCAGCCACGCGTGGAAAGGGAGGTACAGGGGCACTGAAGCTTTCTTT

j_call: TRBJ2-5
clone_size: once
d_call: TRBD2
v_call: TRBV7-8
cdr3_length: 14
cdr3_aa: CASSLGVAGDTQYF
cdr3_nt: TGTGCCAGCAGCTTAGGGGTAGCGGGAGACACCCAGTACTTC

j_call: TRBJ2-7
clone_size: few
d_call: .
v_call: TRBV7-9
cdr3_length: 12
cdr3_aa: CASSSSYYEQYF
cdr3_nt: TGTGCCAGCAGCTCGAGTTACTACGAGCAGTACTTC

j_call: TRBJ2-5
clone_size: .
d_call: TRBD2
v_call: TRBV9
cdr3_length: 15
cdr3_aa: CASSTLAGGPETQYF
cdr3_nt: TGTGCCAGCAGCACTCTAGCGGGAGGGCCGGAGACCCAGTACTTC

j_call: TRBJ2-7
clone_size: .
d_call: TRBD2
v_call: TRBV7-4
cdr3_length: 14
cdr3_aa: CASSLDSGSYEQYF
cdr3_nt: TGTGCCAGCAGCTTGGATAGCGGGAGCTACGAGCAGTACTTC

j_call: TRBJ2-5
clone_size: .
d_call: .
v_call: TRBV5-1
cdr3_length: 13
cdr3_aa: CASSEGYQETQYF
cdr3_nt: TGCGCCAGCAGCGAGGGGTACCAAGAGACCCAGTACTTC

j_call: TRBJ2-1
clone_size: .
d_call: .
v_call: TRBV7-2
cdr3_length: 16
cdr3_aa: CASSLEGEGQNNEQFF
cdr3_nt: TGTGCCAGCAGCTTAGAGGGGGAGGGACAGAACAATGAGCAGTTCTTC

j_call: TRBJ2-1
clone_size: .
d_call: .
v_call: TRBV7-3
cdr3_length: 13
cdr3_aa: CASSPDSYNEQFF
cdr3_nt: TGTGCCAGCAGCCCGGACAGCTACAATGAGCAGTTCTTC

j_call: TRBJ2-1
clone_size: once
d_call: .
v_call: TRBV28
cdr3_length: 15
cdr3_aa: CASSLYREKVDEQFF
cdr3_nt: TGTGCCAGCAGTTTATATCGGGAGAAGGTCGATGAGCAGTTCTTC

j_call: TRBJ1-1
clone_size: few
d_call: TRBD1
v_call: TRBV7-2
cdr3_length: 17
cdr3_aa: CASSRDPGQATNTEAFF
cdr3_nt: TGTGCCAGCAGCCGAGACCCGGGACAGGCGACGAACACTGAAGCTTTCTTT

j_call: TRBJ2-5
clone_size: .
d_call: .
v_call: TRBV6-1
cdr3_length: 13
cdr3_aa: CASKGGVQETQYF
cdr3_nt: TGTGCCAGCAAAGGCGGGGTTCAAGAGACCCAGTACTTC

j_call: TRBJ2-7
clone_size: once
d_call: .
v_call: TRBV4-3
cdr3_length: 14
cdr3_aa: CASSQDEDLYEQYF
cdr3_nt: TGCGCCAGCAGCCAAGATGAGGATCTCTACGAGCAGTACTTC

j_call: TRBJ2-3
clone_size: .
d_call: TRBD2
v_call: TRBV10-2
cdr3_length: 15
cdr3_aa: CASGRTSGSTDTQYF
cdr3_nt: TGCGCCAGCGGAAGGACTAGCGGGAGCACAGATACGCAGTATTTT

j_call: TRBJ2-1
clone_size: once
d_call: TRBD1
v_call: TRBV15
cdr3_length: 15
cdr3_aa: CATSREQGTYNEQFF
cdr3_nt: TGTGCCACCAGCAGAGAACAGGGGACCTACAATGAGCAGTTCTTC

j_call: TRBJ1-1
clone_size: .
d_call: .
v_call: TRBV27
cdr3_length: 15
cdr3_aa: CASSLGWGGGTEAFF
cdr3_nt: TGTGCCAGCAGCCTAGGGTGGGGGGGAGGCACTGAAGCTTTCTTT

j_call: TRBJ2-1
clone_size: once
d_call: .
v_call: TRBV27
cdr3_length: 15
cdr3_aa: CASSFRGGTYNEQFF
cdr3_nt: TGTGCCAGCAGTTTTCGGGGAGGAACCTACAATGAGCAGTTCTTC

j_call: TRBJ2-3
clone_size: .
d_call: TRBD2
v_call: TRBV6-5
cdr3_length: 16
cdr3_aa: CASSLGLAGETDTQYF
cdr3_nt: TGTGCCAGCAGTTTAGGACTAGCGGGAGAGACAGATACGCAGTATTTT

j_call: TRBJ2-1
clone_size: .
d_call: .
v_call: TRBV11-1
cdr3_length: 13
cdr3_aa: CASSLGQTNEQFF
cdr3_nt: TGTGCCAGCAGCTTAGGGCAGACAAATGAGCAGTTCTTC

j_call: TRBJ2-7
clone_size: once
d_call: .
v_call: TRBV13
cdr3_length: 13
cdr3_aa: CASSSQGNYEQYF
cdr3_nt: TGTGCCAGCAGCTCACAGGGTAACTACGAGCAGTACTTC

j_call: TRBJ2-7
clone_size: few
d_call: TRBD2
v_call: TRBV4-3
cdr3_length: 13
cdr3_aa: CASSYTSGYEQYF
cdr3_nt: TGCGCCAGCAGCTACACTAGCGGCTACGAGCAGTACTTC

j_call: TRBJ2-1
clone_size: .
d_call: TRBD2
v_call: TRBV9
cdr3_length: 15
cdr3_aa: CASSVDTSGIDEQFF
cdr3_nt: TGTGCCAGCAGCGTAGATACTAGCGGGATAGATGAGCAGTTCTTC

j_call: TRBJ2-7
clone_size: .
d_call: .
v_call: TRBV5-5
cdr3_length: 12
cdr3_aa: CASSGWGDEQYF
cdr3_nt: TGTGCCAGCAGCGGGTGGGGCGACGAGCAGTACTTC

j_call: TRBJ2-7
clone_size: .
d_call: .
v_call: TRBV7-2
cdr3_length: 11
cdr3_aa: CASSFLSEQYF
cdr3_nt: TGTGCCAGCAGCTTCCTCTCCGAGCAGTACTTC

j_call: TRBJ2-3
clone_size: .
d_call: .
v_call: TRBV6-1
cdr3_length: 16
cdr3_aa: CASSEGSARLTDTQYF
cdr3_nt: TGTGCCAGCAGTGAAGGGTCGGCTAGGTTAACAGATACGCAGTATTTT

j_call: TRBJ1-1
clone_size: .
d_call: TRBD1
v_call: TRBV9
cdr3_length: 14
cdr3_aa: CASSAGTANTEAFF
cdr3_nt: TGTGCCAGCAGCGCGGGGACAGCTAACACTGAAGCTTTCTTT

j_call: TRBJ2-5
clone_size: .
d_call: .
v_call: TRBV7-9
cdr3_length: 13
cdr3_aa: CASSLGVMETQYF
cdr3_nt: TGTGCCAGCTCGTTGGGAGTAATGGAGACCCAGTACTTC

j_call: TRBJ1-5
clone_size: .
d_call: .
v_call: TRBV18
cdr3_length: 12
cdr3_aa: CASSDSNQPQHF
cdr3_nt: TGTGCCAGCTCAGATAGCAATCAGCCCCAGCATTTT

j_call: TRBJ1-1
clone_size: .
d_call: TRBD1
v_call: TRBV7-9
cdr3_length: 17
cdr3_aa: CASSSSDRVRMNTEAFF
cdr3_nt: TGTGCCAGCAGCTCATCGGACAGGGTGAGGATGAACACTGAAGCTTTCTTT

j_call: TRBJ1-5
clone_size: .
d_call: TRBD1
v_call: TRBV28
cdr3_length: 17
cdr3_aa: CASSLAGTGYTNQPQHF
cdr3_nt: TGTGCCAGCAGTTTAGCCGGGACAGGGTACACCAATCAGCCCCAGCATTTT

j_call: TRBJ1-3
clone_size: .
d_call: .
v_call: TRBV10-3
cdr3_length: 13
cdr3_aa: CAISSTSGNTIYF
cdr3_nt: TGTGCCATCAGCTCAACCTCTGGAAACACCATATATTTT

j_call: TRBJ2-1
clone_size: .
d_call: TRBD2
v_call: TRBV7-6
cdr3_length: 17
cdr3_aa: CASSPGLAGSQGDEQFF
cdr3_nt: TGTGCCAGCAGCCCAGGACTAGCGGGGTCCCAGGGCGATGAGCAGTTCTTC

j_call: TRBJ1-5
clone_size: .
d_call: TRBD1
v_call: TRBV2
cdr3_length: 15
cdr3_aa: CASKVTGLSNQPQHF
cdr3_nt: TGTGCCAGCAAGGTGACAGGGCTGAGCAATCAGCCCCAGCATTTT

j_call: TRBJ2-1
clone_size: .
d_call: .
v_call: TRBV25-1
cdr3_length: 14
cdr3_aa: CASSEIGRNNEQFF
cdr3_nt: TGTGCCAGCAGTGAGATAGGACGGAACAATGAGCAGTTCTTC

j_call: TRBJ2-1
clone_size: .
d_call: .
v_call: TRBV9
cdr3_length: 17
cdr3_aa: CASSAKTGKGPYNEQFF
cdr3_nt: TGTGCCAGCAGCGCCAAGACTGGAAAGGGCCCCTACAATGAGCAGTTCTTC

j_call: TRBJ2-3
clone_size: .
d_call: TRBD1
v_call: TRBV7-8
cdr3_length: 18
cdr3_aa: CASSPSDRGIGGTDTQYF
cdr3_nt: TGTGCCAGCAGCCCGAGCGACAGGGGGATTGGCGGAACAGATACGCAGTATTTT

j_call: TRBJ2-3
clone_size: .
d_call: TRBD1
v_call: TRBV7-6
cdr3_length: 18
cdr3_aa: CASSSRDRNVGGTDTQYF
cdr3_nt: TGTGCCAGCAGCTCCCGGGACAGGAACGTAGGAGGTACAGATACGCAGTATTTT

j_call: TRBJ1-4
clone_size: .
d_call: .
v_call: TRBV27
cdr3_length: 16
cdr3_aa: CASSLGAGAPNEKLFF
cdr3_nt: TGTGCCAGCAGTTTAGGGGCAGGGGCGCCTAATGAAAAACTGTTTTTT

j_call: TRBJ2-7
clone_size: .
d_call: .
v_call: TRBV19
cdr3_length: 13
cdr3_aa: CASSYGLQSEQYF
cdr3_nt: TGTGCCAGTAGTTATGGGCTACAGAGCGAGCAGTACTTC

j_call: TRBJ1-5
clone_size: .
d_call: .
v_call: TRBV19
cdr3_length: 15
cdr3_aa: CASSDTGLWDQPQHF
cdr3_nt: TGTGCCAGTAGTGATACAGGGTTGTGGGATCAGCCCCAGCATTTT

j_call: TRBJ2-7
clone_size: .
d_call: .
v_call: TRBV4-3
cdr3_length: 13
cdr3_aa: CASSQSWRDEQYF
cdr3_nt: TGCGCCAGCAGCCAATCTTGGAGAGACGAGCAGTACTTC

j_call: TRBJ1-5
clone_size: .
d_call: .
v_call: TRBV28
cdr3_length: 15
cdr3_aa: CASSRTGGGNQPQHF
cdr3_nt: TGTGCCAGCAGCCGCACCGGGGGGGGCAATCAGCCCCAGCATTTT

j_call: TRBJ2-7
clone_size: .
d_call: TRBD1
v_call: TRBV11-2
cdr3_length: 16
cdr3_aa: CASSNTGTGGFYEQYF
cdr3_nt: TGTGCCAGCAGCAACACCGGGACAGGGGGTTTCTACGAGCAGTACTTC

j_call: TRBJ2-3
clone_size: .
d_call: TRBD2
v_call: TRBV28
cdr3_length: 14
cdr3_aa: CASSRQRDWDTQYF
cdr3_nt: TGTGCCAGCAGTCGACAGCGGGACTGGGATACGCAGTATTTT

j_call: TRBJ2-7
clone_size: .
d_call: TRBD2
v_call: TRBV6-1
cdr3_length: 13
cdr3_aa: CASSTSVSYEQYF
cdr3_nt: TGTGCCAGCTCCACTAGCGTATCCTACGAGCAGTACTTC

j_call: TRBJ2-1
clone_size: .
d_call: TRBD2
v_call: TRBV4-3
cdr3_length: 17
cdr3_aa: CASSQGVAGLVSNEQFF
cdr3_nt: TGCGCCAGCAGCCAAGGGGTAGCGGGATTGGTTTCAAATGAGCAGTTCTTC

j_call: TRBJ2-7
clone_size: .
d_call: .
v_call: TRBV9
cdr3_length: 14
cdr3_aa: CASSPWDTPEEQYF
cdr3_nt: TGTGCCAGCAGCCCGTGGGACACCCCTGAGGAGCAGTACTTC

j_call: TRBJ1-1
clone_size: once
d_call: .
v_call: TRBV27
cdr3_length: 15
cdr3_aa: CASSLYPEMNTEAFF
cdr3_nt: TGTGCCAGCAGTTTATATCCAGAGATGAACACTGAAGCTTTCTTT

j_call: TRBJ2-1
clone_size: .
d_call: .
v_call: TRBV7-9
cdr3_length: 15
cdr3_aa: CASSAASDLENEQFF
cdr3_nt: TGTGCCAGCAGCGCCGCATCGGATTTAGAGAATGAGCAGTTCTTC

j_call: TRBJ2-1
clone_size: .
d_call: .
v_call: TRBV27
cdr3_length: 14
cdr3_aa: CASSLRGSYNEQFF
cdr3_nt: TGTGCCAGCAGTTTAAGAGGCTCCTACAATGAGCAGTTCTTC

j_call: TRBJ2-7
clone_size: .
d_call: .
v_call: TRBV5-4
cdr3_length: 14
cdr3_aa: CASSLEGLSYEQYF
cdr3_nt: TGTGCCAGCAGCTTGGAGGGACTCTCCTACGAGCAGTACTTC